The 21 T cell receptor beta chains below were found in one sample sequenced in a study of post-analysis software for immune sequencing data. The authors incorporated unique molecular identifiers into the TCR beta cDNA libraries. TCRdb re-analysed the PCR reads in MiXCR, keeping a single row per CDR3 protein. This table has some 260,000 distinct CDR3 sequences, less than 40% appearing once. The antigens for these receptors are not known. Broader study findings: The study found TRBV5-6, TRBV5-1 and TRBV20-1 among five TRBV segments more frequent in patients than controls.

Sequences were obtained from blood. These receptors originate from a girl between 5 and 17 years old with multiple sclerosis.

This clonotype was observed at least ten times. The gene calls are TRBV6-6 and TRBJ2-7, with D possibly being TRBD2 (6 bases). The CDR3 consists of 15 residues. Germline lookup yields CDR1 MNHNY and CDR2 SVGAGI (reference sequence). Trimming shortened V by 5 bases and J by 4 bases, and 18 bases separated the two germline ends. In nucleotides, the CDR3 is TGTGCCAGCAGTGCGCAAGGGGACTCAACTTACGAGCAGTACTTC. It translates to CASSAQGDSTYEQYF.

This clonotype was counted at least ten times. CDR3 protein: CASSERTSGRPSSTDTQYF. CDR3 bases: TGTGCCAGCAGTGAAAGGACTAGCGGGAGGCCTTCTTCCACAGATACGCAGTATTTT. The rearrangement joins TRBV6-1 to TRBJ2-3; 14 nucleotides agree with TRBD2. The CDR3 extends over 19 amino acids. V was clipped by 2 bases and J by 2 bases; unmatched bases: 9. Germline V gene data show CDR1 as MNHNS and CDR2 as SASEGT.

This chain joins TRBV6-5 and TRBJ2-2, with TRBD1 identical over 8 bases. Germline values: CDR1 MNHEY, CDR2 SVGAGI. The CDR3 runs to 13 residues. After removal of 6 bases from V and 7 bases from J, the junction contained 4 bases not matched to a gene. CDR3 amino acids: CASSPGQGGELFF. The DNA of the CDR3 is TGTGCCAGCAGCCCAGGACAGGGCGGGGAGCTGTTTTTT.

In regard to this clonotype: Just one base apart from a much larger clone, this may be a read error. The rearrangement links TRBV5-1 to TRBJ2-3; D unresolved. The CDR3 spans 15 residues. In germline, CDR1 is SGHRS, CDR2 YFSETQ. The CDR3 loop is CTSSLVQKGTDTQYF. For the CDR3, the DNA is TGCACCAGCAGCTTGGTCCAGAAGGGCACAGATACGCAGTATTTT.

This clonotype was counted many times. The chain recombines TRBV28 with TRBJ2-1; TRBD1 might be the D (6 bases). The germline V and J ends were trimmed by 4 bases and 6 bases, with 13 bases remaining between them. Germline values: CDR1 MDHEN, CDR2 SYDVKM. The CDR3 covers 14 residues. The DNA for the CDR3 is TGTGCCAGCAGTTCTCACAGGGTTCCCAATGAGCAGTTCTTC. Its protein product is CASSSHRVPNEQFF. The complete variable domain, with remaining parts taken from reference TRBV28 and TRBJ2-1, reads DVKVTQSSRYLVKRTGEKVFLECVQDMDHENMFWYRQDPGLGLRLIYFSYDVKMKEKGDIPEGYSVSREKKERFSLILESASTNQTSMYLCASSSHRVPNEQFFGPGTRLTVL.

This clonotype was seen many times. J is TRBJ1-2 and V is TRBV27; no reliable D call. CDR3 length: 13 amino acids. Deletions cut 3 bases from V and 7 bases from J, with 12 bases between. Germline V CDR1 and CDR2: MNHEY, SMNVEV (reference sequence). Here the CDR3 DNA reads TGTGCCAGCAGTTTTACTAGGGATATTGGCTACACCTTC. Its protein product is CASSFTRDIGYTF.

V usage is TRBV7-8 and J usage is TRBJ1-4; weak D call: TRBD1 (5 bases). Germline lookup yields CDR1 SGHVS and CDR2 FQNEAQ. The CDR3 is 16 residues long. Trimming removed 5 bases at V and 0 bases at J, with 13 bases between. CDR3 region: CASSERGSATNEKLFF. CDR3 nucleotide sequence: TGTGCCAGCAGCGAAAGGGGTTCCGCAACTAATGAAAAACTGTTTTTT.

This chain joins TRBV20-1 and TRBJ2-7; 9 bases match TRBD1. The germline gives CDR1 DFQATT, CDR2 SNEGSKA (reference sequence). The CDR3 is 14 amino acids. V was clipped by 5 bases and J by 5 bases; unmatched bases: 10. The CDR3 protein is CSARLDRGHHEQYF. The CDR3 DNA follows: TGCAGTGCTCGATTGGACAGGGGCCACCACGAGCAGTACTTC.

This clonotype has at least ten counts. V is TRBV3-1 and J is TRBJ1-5, with D tentatively TRBD1 (6 bases). The CDR3 covers 21 residues. CDR1 and CDR2 from the germline V gene are LGHDT and YNNKEL (reference sequence). V dropped 1 base and J dropped 1 base, with 26 bases sitting between them. CDR3 in amino acids: CASSQAGRLPGQGLSNQPQHF. The DNA of the CDR3 is TGTGCCAGCAGCCAAGCCGGAAGGCTGCCTGGGCAGGGGCTAAGCAATCAGCCCCAGCATTTT.

For this clonotype: A read error may be the cause here, since a much bigger clone is one base away. The V and J genes are TRBV28 and TRBJ2-5; D is unresolved. The CDR3 sequence is 14 residues long. Germline V gene sequence: CDR1 MDHEN, CDR2 SYDVKM. CDR3 bases: TGTGCCTGCAGCGTGCCCCTAGGACGCGAGACCCAGTACTTC. Its protein product is CACSVPLGRETQYF.

V usage is TRBV5-1 and J usage is TRBJ1-2, with D maybe TRBD1 (5 bases). The germline V and J ends were trimmed by 4 bases and 1 base, with 11 bases remaining between them. The CDR3 is 14 amino acids. The V gene's germline CDR1 is SGHRS and CDR2 YFSETQ. This CDR3 reads CASSLQGNNYGYTF. The CDR3 coding sequence is TGCGCCAGCAGCCTGCAGGGAAATAACTATGGCTACACCTTC.

This clonotype was counted ten times or more. The chain carries TRBV6-5 and TRBJ1-2, with a possible D match to TRBD1 (6 bases). Germline CDR1 MNHEY, CDR2 SVGAGI. V lost 5 bases and J lost 7, with 11 bases in between. CDR3 length equals 12 residues. The CDR3 loop is CASSIRGSGYTF. The CDR3 bases are TGTGCCAGCAGTATCAGGGGCAGTGGCTACACCTTC.

The chain carries TRBV7-9 and TRBJ2-2, with 7 bases aligning to TRBD1. Germline-derived CDR1 and CDR2 are SEHNR and FQNEAQ (reference sequence). The CDR3 totals 14 residues. Trimming at V came to 6 bases and at J to 1 base, leaving 2 bases not matched to a gene. The CDR3 here is CASRGTENTGELFF. Written as DNA, the CDR3 is TGTGCCAGCAGGGGGACAGAGAACACCGGGGAGCTGTTTTTT.

This chain uses TRBV27 with TRBJ1-1; 11 bases are shared with TRBD1. CDR1 is MNHEY, CDR2 SMNVEV, per germline (reference sequence). There are 19 residues in the CDR3. V trimming: 0 bases; J trimming: 0 bases; junction bases outside the gene matches: 9. The CDR3 bases are TGTGCCAGCAGTTTATCGTTCCTGGGGACAGGGGGGATGAACACTGAAGCTTTCTTT. The encoded protein is CASSLSFLGTGGMNTEAFF.

Ten or more counts support this clonotype. The chain links TRBV3-1 to TRBJ1-1, with no clear D. The length of the CDR3 is 15 residues. Germline loops: CDR1 LGHDT, CDR2 YNNKEL (reference sequence). The V and J ends lost 0 bases and 0 bases respectively, with 8 bases between them. CDR3 DNA sequence: TGTGCCAGCAGCCAAGATCCCAGACTGAACACTGAAGCTTTCTTT. Translating it yields CASSQDPRLNTEAFF.

The chain links TRBV20-1 to TRBJ2-6; D not certain. The length of the CDR3 is 14 residues. Germline V gene data show CDR1 as DFQATT and CDR2 as SNEGSKA (reference sequence). Trimming left V 0 bases short and J 3 bases short, with 6 bases between. In DNA, the CDR3 is TGCAGTGCTAGAGACCGAGGTGGGGCCAACGTCCTGACTTTC. Translation: CSARDRGGANVLTF.

This clonotype was seen at least ten times. V usage is TRBV29-1 and J usage is TRBJ2-5, with 7 bases that match TRBD1. The junction had 6 bases not matched to a gene; V was cut back by 3 bases and J by 2 bases. The CDR3 has 14 amino acids. From germline, CDR1 is SQVTM and CDR2 ANQGSEA. In DNA form, the CDR3 reads TGCAGCGTTGATCTCGGGACAGTACAAGAGACCCAGTACTTC. It codes for CSVDLGTVQETQYF.

The sample holds many counts of this clonotype. The gene calls are TRBV5-1 and TRBJ1-2, with 9 bases lining up with TRBD1. Germline V gene data show CDR1 as SGHRS and CDR2 as YFSETQ. This CDR3 region has 13 residues. J lost 5 bases, V lost 4 bases, and 3 bases had no gene match. CDR3 in DNA: TGCGCCAGCAGCCGGGACAGGGAATATGGCTACACCTTC. Amino acid sequence: CASSRDREYGYTF.

V is TRBV20-1 and J is TRBJ2-1; TRBD2 matches at 9 bases. V shed 2 bases, J shed 0 bases, and the junction held 5 bases outside the gene matches. The CDR3 runs to 16 residues. From germline, CDR1 is DFQATT and CDR2 SNEGSKA (reference sequence). The CDR3 DNA is TGCAGTGCTAGAAATAGCGGGGGAAGCTCCTACAATGAGCAGTTCTTC. Translation: CSARNSGGSSYNEQFF.

This clonotype was detected ten times or more. The J gene is TRBJ1-5, the V gene TRBV12-3 or TRBV12-4; D gene unclear. Trimming pared 8 bases from V and 0 bases from J, leaving 14 bases between. The CDR3 runs to 15 residues. The CDR3 region is CASRLLPASNQPQHF. Written as DNA, the CDR3 is TGTGCCAGCCGCTTACTGCCTGCTAGCAATCAGCCCCAGCATTTT.

This clonotype has a count of ten or more. The V call is TRBV4-2, the J call TRBJ2-6; unclear D gene. Germline V CDR1 and CDR2: LGHNA, YNFKEQ. Trimming left V 0 bases short and J 4 bases short, with 4 bases between. There are 14 residues in the CDR3. The CDR3 region is CASSQDRGANVLTF. The CDR3 coding sequence is TGTGCCAGCAGCCAAGATCGGGGGGCCAACGTCCTGACTTTC.